This is a list of T cell receptor beta chains from one sample in a study of Graves' ophthalmopathy and Graves' hyperthyroidism. TCRdb re-called the multiplex PCR reads with MiXCR, one entry per CDR3 protein. The repertoire includes 680,000 or so distinct CDR3 sequences, 22% of them detected once, and roughly 7.4% sits in the top ten. Sequenced material: peripheral blood. The receptors derive from a woman in her late teens or twenties with stable Graves' hyperthyroidism. Some clones in this sample may be carry-over from other donors' samples. CDR3s include the opening cysteine and the closing phenylalanine or tryptophan. The D gene is left open where the match is weak. A row's size may be missing; if present it is once, few, many or a size class.

clone size | J gene | D gene | V gene | CDR3 DNA | CDR3 protein
. | TRBJ1-3 | . | TRBV6-5 | TGTGCCAGCAGTTACGGTCCGGGGCTCTCTGGAAACACCATATATTTT | CASSYGPGLSGNTIYF
. | TRBJ1-1 | . | TRBV6-1 | TGTGCCAGCAGGGAGGGAAACGGTGGCACTGAAGCTTTCTTT | CASREGNGGTEAFF
few | TRBJ2-7 | . | TRBV12-3/TRBV12-4 | TGTGCCAGCAGTTTAAGGGCTGGAGGCGAGCAGTACTTC | CASSLRAGGEQYF
. | TRBJ1-2 | . | TRBV2 | TGTGCCAGCAGTGAACGGGAACTGGGAAACTATGGCTACACCTTC | CASSERELGNYGYTF
. | TRBJ2-7 | . | TRBV6-2/TRBV6-3 | TGTGCCAGCAGTATGGGGCGGTACTACGGCGAGCAGTACTTC | CASSMGRYYGEQYF
many | TRBJ1-1 | . | TRBV28 | TGTGCCAGCAGTTTCGGCGCCACAAACACTGAAGCTTTCTTT | CASSFGATNTEAFF
many | TRBJ2-5 | . | TRBV5-6 | TGTGCCAGCAGCTTGGGCCAGGGCGCCCAAGAGACCCAGTACTTC | CASSLGQGAQETQYF
few | TRBJ1-1 | . | TRBV18 | TGTGCCAGCTCACTCAGCCGGGGGCTAGAGAACACTGAAGCTTTCTTT | CASSLSRGLENTEAFF
. | TRBJ2-7 | . | TRBV5-1 | TGCGCCAGCAGCCCGAAACAGGGTGTGGGGGAGCAGTACTTC | CASSPKQGVGEQYF
many | TRBJ1-1 | . | TRBV20-1 | TGCAGTGCTAGAGAGACGAGGAGGCTCACTGAAGCTTTCTTT | CSARETRRLTEAFF
many | TRBJ2-4 | . | TRBV6-1 | TGTGCCAGCAGTGACCACAGGGACGGGACCAAAAACATTCAGTACTTC | CASSDHRDGTKNIQYF
many | TRBJ1-5 | TRBD1 | TRBV6-4 | TGTGCCAGCAGTCTGAGTTGGGAGGGGGCAGGTAATCAGCCCCAGCATTTT | CASSLSWEGAGNQPQHF
few | TRBJ2-5 | TRBD1 | TRBV28 | TGTGCCAGCAGTGACGACAGGGAGTACCAAGAGACCCAGTACTTC | CASSDDREYQETQYF
many | TRBJ2-5 | . | TRBV13 | TGTGCCAGCAGCTTGAGGTTGACGGAATCAGGCGAGACCCAGTACTTC | CASSLRLTESGETQYF
many | TRBJ2-7 | . | TRBV2 | TGTGCCAGCAGTGTTGCCCGGACCGTGGAGCAGTACTTC | CASSVARTVEQYF
many | TRBJ2-2 | . | TRBV30 | TGTGCCTGGCAGACCACCGGGGAGCTGTTTTTT | CAWQTTGELFF
. | TRBJ2-2 | . | TRBV2 | TGTGCCAGCAGTGAAGCGGCGGGGTACGCGAACACCGGGGAGCTGTTTTTT | CASSEAAGYANTGELFF
many | TRBJ2-5 | TRBD2 | TRBV28 | TGTGCCAGCAGTTTCTGGACTAGCGGGAGTAGGGGAGAGACCCAGTACTTC | CASSFWTSGSRGETQYF
few | TRBJ2-7 | TRBD1 | TRBV15 | TGTGCCACCAGCAGACGGGACAGGTCAAGCGAGCAGTACTTC | CATSRRDRSSEQYF
few | TRBJ2-5 | TRBD2 | TRBV20-1 | TGCAGTGCTAGATCTCTAGCGGGGGCCCAAGAGACCCAGTACTTC | CSARSLAGAQETQYF
many | TRBJ1-5 | . | TRBV12-3/TRBV12-4 | TGTGCCAGCAACCAGTACAATCAGCCCCAGCATTTT | CASNQYNQPQHF
few | TRBJ2-2 | . | TRBV5-1 | TGCGCCAGCAGCTTGGACAGGACTTACACCGGGGAGCTGTTTTTT | CASSLDRTYTGELFF
many | TRBJ1-1 | TRBD1 | TRBV29-1 | TGCAGCGCTTTCTCGGGACAGGGGGCTTTCGAAGCTTTCTTT | CSAFSGQGAFEAFF
many | TRBJ2-5 | . | TRBV28 | TGTGCCAGCAGTTCAGCGGGCCTCCAAGAGACCCAGTACTTC | CASSSAGLQETQYF
many | TRBJ1-6 | . | TRBV20-1 | TGCAGTGCTCCCGTGGACCGAGATAATTCACCCCTCCACTTT | CSAPVDRDNSPLHF
. | TRBJ2-5 | . | TRBV7-9 | TGTGCCAGTGGGGCCCTCCAAGAGACCCAGTACTTC | CASGALQETQYF
. | TRBJ1-1 | TRBD1 | TRBV6-5 | TGTGCCAGCAGTTATTGGACAGGGGCCGGTACTGAAGCTTTCTTT | CASSYWTGAGTEAFF
many | TRBJ2-7 | . | TRBV10-3 | TGTGCCATCAGTGGGGGTGGAACGGGAGTTGTATACGAGCAGTACTTC | CAISGGGTGVVYEQYF